These T cell receptor beta chains were read from a single sample in a study of blood T cell repertoires in COVID-19. Data came from immunoSEQ multiplex PCR; TCRdb stores just in-frame clones and leaves some out. The sample records 300,000 to 400,000 clones, 88% being singletons. Sequencing was performed on PBMCs or T cells enriched from blood (not recorded which). These receptors were taken from a woman between 18 and 29 years old who had recovered from COVID-19. CDR3s include the opening cysteine and the closing phenylalanine or tryptophan. D genes are given only for firm matches. Some rows have no size entry. The others give once, few or many, or a class for an expanded clone.

>TRBV3-1/TRBV3-2|.|.|TRBJ1-5
CASSQEGRRPQHF
TGTGCCAGCAGCCAAGAAGGCAGGCGGCCCCAGCATTTT
>TRBV27|.|.|TRBJ2-2
CASSFAGTGELFF
TGTGCCAGCAGTTTCGCCGGCACCGGGGAGCTGTTTTTT
>TRBV7-2|.|TRBD2|TRBJ2-6
CASSLGVSGEVSGANVLTF
TGTGCCAGCAGCTTAGGTGTTAGCGGGGAGGTCTCTGGGGCCAACGTCCTGACTTTC
>TRBV29-1|once|TRBD1|TRBJ1-2
CSVEEMGQGPGGYGYTF
TGCAGCGTTGAAGAAATGGGACAGGGGCCCGGAGGCTATGGCTACACCTTC
>TRBV6-5|.|.|TRBJ1-5
CASRSGSSVDQPQHF
TGTGCCAGCAGATCAGGGTCGTCGGTGGATCAGCCCCAGCATTTT
>TRBV27|.|TRBD1|TRBJ1-1
CASRLKQGPIAEAFF
TGTGCCAGCAGACTTAAACAGGGGCCTATCGCTGAAGCTTTCTTT
>TRBV6-2/TRBV6-3|.|TRBD2|TRBJ2-3
CASSYSPSSGGFYPADTQYF
TGTGCCAGCAGTTACTCCCCCTCTAGCGGGGGGTTCTACCCTGCAGATACGCAGTATTTT
>TRBV14|few|TRBD2|TRBJ2-5
CASSQERSAGEETQYF
TGTGCCAGCAGCCAAGAAAGGTCAGCGGGGGAAGAGACCCAGTACTTC
>TRBV6-5|.|.|TRBJ1-6
CASSLQGRYNSPLHF
TGTGCCAGCAGCTTACAGGGTCGGTACAATTCACCCCTCCACTTT
>TRBV7-9|.|TRBD2|TRBJ2-3
CASSFGRAGDTQYF
TGTGCCAGCAGCTTTGGGAGGGCTGGAGATACGCAGTATTTT
>TRBV4-3|few|.|TRBJ1-1
CASSQHPTGYTEAFF
TGCGCCAGCAGCCAACACCCGACAGGCTACACTGAAGCTTTCTTT
>TRBV2|.|.|TRBJ1-1
CASTTGSMNTEAFF
TGTGCCAGCACCACAGGGAGCATGAACACTGAAGCTTTCTTT
>TRBV10-2|.|TRBD1|TRBJ2-1
CASSGTGSPGFF
TGCGCCAGCAGCGGGACAGGGAGCCCAGGGTTCTTC
>TRBV6-2/TRBV6-3|.|.|TRBJ1-1
CASSYGQHTEAFF
TGTGCCAGCAGTTACGGACAGCACACTGAAGCTTTCTTT
>TRBV30|once|.|TRBJ1-2
CAWSVQDAEHYGYTF
TGTGCCTGGAGTGTACAGGACGCCGAGCACTATGGCTACACCTTC
>TRBV9|.|TRBD1|TRBJ2-2
CASSVAGTGAGELFF
TGTGCCAGCAGCGTCGCCGGGACAGGGGCCGGGGAGCTGTTTTTT
>TRBV29-1|.|.|TRBJ1-1
CSVALNTEAFF
TGCAGCGTGGCTTTGAACACTGAAGCTTTCTTT
>TRBV6-5|.|.|TRBJ1-5
CASSYSAGENQPQHF
TGTGCCAGCAGTTACTCGGCAGGGGAGAATCAGCCCCAGCATTTT
>TRBV2|once|.|TRBJ2-1
CASSEANRADEQFF
TGTGCCAGCAGTGAAGCAAACAGGGCGGATGAGCAGTTCTTC
>TRBV5-1|.|TRBD1|TRBJ1-1
CASRQGLYTEAFF
TGCGCCAGCAGACAGGGGCTCTACACTGAAGCTTTCTTT
>TRBV11-2|few|.|TRBJ1-5
CASSLTGPNQPQHF
TGTGCCAGCAGCTTAACAGGGCCCAATCAGCCCCAGCATTTT
>TRBV4-3|.|.|TRBJ1-1
CASSRGAEAFF
TGCGCCAGCAGCCGAGGCGCTGAAGCTTTCTTT
>TRBV29-1|.|.|TRBJ2-5
CSVGSPGAQYF
TGCAGCGTTGGCTCACCGGGGGCCCAGTACTTC
>TRBV5-6|.|TRBD1|TRBJ1-1
CASSRQGASLITEAFF
TGTGCCAGCAGCCGACAGGGCGCCTCCCTGATCACTGAAGCTTTCTTT
>TRBV4-3|.|TRBD2|TRBJ2-7
CASSQGLAGGTSYEQYF
TGCGCCAGCAGCCAGGGACTAGCGGGGGGGACCTCCTACGAGCAGTACTTC